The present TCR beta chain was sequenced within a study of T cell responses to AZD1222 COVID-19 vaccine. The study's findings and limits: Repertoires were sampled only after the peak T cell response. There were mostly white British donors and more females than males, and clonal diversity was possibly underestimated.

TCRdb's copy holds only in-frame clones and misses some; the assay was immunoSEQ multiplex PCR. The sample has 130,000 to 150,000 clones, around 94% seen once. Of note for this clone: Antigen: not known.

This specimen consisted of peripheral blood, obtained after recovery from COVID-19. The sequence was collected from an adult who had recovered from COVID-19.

The chain's CDR3 is CASSFRDRGSYEQYF. CDR3 in DNA: TGTGCCAGCAGCTTCCGGGACAGGGGCTCCTACGAGCAGTACTTC. V gene TRBV7-9 combines with J gene TRBJ2-7; 10 bases map to TRBD1. Germline CDR1 reads SEHNR; CDR2 reads FQNEAQ (reference sequence). The CDR3 is made up of 15 amino acids. The trim removed 3 bases at V and 0 bases at J, leaving 2 bases unmatched.